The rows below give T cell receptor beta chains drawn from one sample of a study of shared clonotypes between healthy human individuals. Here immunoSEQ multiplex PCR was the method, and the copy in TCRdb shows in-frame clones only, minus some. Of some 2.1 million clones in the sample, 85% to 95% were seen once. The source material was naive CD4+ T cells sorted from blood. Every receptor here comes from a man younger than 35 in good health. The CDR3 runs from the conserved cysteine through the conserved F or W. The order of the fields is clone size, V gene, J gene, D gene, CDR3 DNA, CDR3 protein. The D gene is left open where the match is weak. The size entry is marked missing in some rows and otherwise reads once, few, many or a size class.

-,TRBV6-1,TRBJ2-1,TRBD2,TGTGCCAGCAGTGGGGGACTAGCGGGCTACAATGAGCAGTTCTTC,CASSGGLAGYNEQFF
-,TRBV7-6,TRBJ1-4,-,TGTGCCAGCAGCTCTAAGGCCACCGCTCATCTGTTTTTT,CASSSKATAHLFF
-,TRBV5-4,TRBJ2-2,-,TGTGCCAGCAGCTGGGGCGAAACGGCACAGGCGAACACCGGGGAGCTGTTTTTT,CASSWGETAQANTGELFF
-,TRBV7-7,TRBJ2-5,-,TGTGCTAGCAGCTTGGGAACAGGGTACCAAGAGACCCAGTACTTC,CASSLGTGYQETQYF
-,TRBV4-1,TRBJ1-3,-,TGCGCCAGCAGCCAAGAATGGGGCAGTTCGGGTGGAAACACCATATATTTT,CASSQEWGSSGGNTIYF
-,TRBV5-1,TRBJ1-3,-,TGCGCCAGCAGCTTGGGGGGGCCGTCTGGAAACACCATATATTTT,CASSLGGPSGNTIYF
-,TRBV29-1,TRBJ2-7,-,TGCAGCGCATTACATGGGGACCCGTCCGGGGAGCAGTACTTC,CSALHGDPSGEQYF
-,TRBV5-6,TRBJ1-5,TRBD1,TGTGCCAGCAGTCCTACAGGGGGAGGCCTTCAGCCCCAGCATTTT,CASSPTGGGLQPQHF
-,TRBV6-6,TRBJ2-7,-,TGTGCCAGCAGTTACGGGGCAGGGAAGTACGAGCAGTACTTC,CASSYGAGKYEQYF
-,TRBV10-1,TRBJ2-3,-,TGCGCCAGCAGTGAAGGTGGACTAAAAACAGATACGCAGTATTTT,CASSEGGLKTDTQYF
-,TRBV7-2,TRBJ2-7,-,TGTGCCGGTAAATACGAGCAGTACTTC,CAGKYEQYF
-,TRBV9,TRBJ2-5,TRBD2,TGTGCCAGCAGCGTAACAGCGGGGGGACAAGAGACCCAGTACTTC,CASSVTAGGQETQYF
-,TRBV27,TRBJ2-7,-,TGTGCCAGCAGCCCGGGTCACCCCTCCTACGAGCAGTACTTC,CASSPGHPSYEQYF
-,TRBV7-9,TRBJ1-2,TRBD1,TGTGCCAGCAGCAACGGACAGGGAGGATATGGCTACACCTTC,CASSNGQGGYGYTF
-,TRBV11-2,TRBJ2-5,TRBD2,TGTGCCAGCAGCTTAGACCTAGCGGGGGGCGTAAAGACCCAGTACTTC,CASSLDLAGGVKTQYF
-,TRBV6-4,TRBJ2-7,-,TGTGCCAGCAGTGAACGGCTCCCCCTCGAGCAGTACTTC,CASSERLPLEQYF
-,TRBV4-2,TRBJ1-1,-,TGTGCCAGCGGAAAAAGAAGGGAGAACACTGAAGCTTTCTTT,CASGKRRENTEAFF
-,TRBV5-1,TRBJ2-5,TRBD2,TGCGCCAGCAGCGGATTAAGGGAGGGAGAGACCCAGTACTTC,CASSGLREGETQYF
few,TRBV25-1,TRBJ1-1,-,TGTGCCAGCAGGGACTCCCGGGGGGCTCTCTTT,CASRDSRGALF
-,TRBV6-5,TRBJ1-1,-,TGTGCCAGCAGTCCGGGCTCGTGGGGCACTGAAGCTTTCTTT,CASSPGSWGTEAFF
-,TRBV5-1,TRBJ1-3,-,TGCGCCAGCAGCTTGTCTTCCAGTCCTACCTCTGGAAACACCATATATTTT,CASSLSSSPTSGNTIYF
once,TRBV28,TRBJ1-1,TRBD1,TGTGCCAGCAGTCCCGGACAGGGGGCGACTGAAGCTTTCTTT,CASSPGQGATEAFF
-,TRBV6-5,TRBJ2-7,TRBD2,TGTGCCAGCAGTGAAGGACTAGCCAGCCACGAGCAGTACTTC,CASSEGLASHEQYF
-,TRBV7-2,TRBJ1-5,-,TGTGCCAGCAGCTTGACCTGGGGGCAGCCCCAGCATTTT,CASSLTWGQPQHF
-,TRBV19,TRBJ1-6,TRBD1,TGTGCCAGTAGTTCAGGACAGGGAGAATATAATTCACCCCTCCACTTT,CASSSGQGEYNSPLHF
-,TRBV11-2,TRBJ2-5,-,TGTGCCAGCAGCCCCATAGTCGGACCCCCCCAAGAGACCCAGTACTTC,CASSPIVGPPQETQYF
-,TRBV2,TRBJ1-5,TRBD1,TGTGCCAGCACCGGACAGGGCATGCAGCCCCAGCATTTT,CASTGQGMQPQHF
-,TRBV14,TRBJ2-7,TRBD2,TGTGCCAGCAGCCTCCTAGATCGACTAGCGGGAGGCGAGCAGTACTTC,CASSLLDRLAGGEQYF
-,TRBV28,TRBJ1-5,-,TGTGCCAGCAGTTCAGGTTCCAGGGGTCAGCCCCAGCATTTT,CASSSGSRGQPQHF
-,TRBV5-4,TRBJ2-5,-,TGTGCCAGCAGCTTGGGATCTCGGGGAGAGACCCAGTACTTC,CASSLGSRGETQYF
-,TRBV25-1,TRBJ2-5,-,TGTGCCACCAGAGCGACGGGGTTCCAAGAGACCCAGTACTTC,CATRATGFQETQYF
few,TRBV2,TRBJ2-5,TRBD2,TGTGCCATACGGGGGACTAGCGAGAACCAAGAGACCCAGTACTTC,CAIRGTSENQETQYF
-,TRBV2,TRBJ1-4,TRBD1,TGTGCCAGCCGACAGGGTGGGTTGATGAGCGAAAAACTGTTTTTT,CASRQGGLMSEKLFF
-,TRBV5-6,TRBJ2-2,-,TGTGCCAGCAGGTCGGATATCCGCGGGACCGGGGAGCTGTTTTTT,CASRSDIRGTGELFF
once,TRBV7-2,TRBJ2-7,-,TGTGCCAGCAGCTTAATACTATACGAGCAGTACTTC,CASSLILYEQYF
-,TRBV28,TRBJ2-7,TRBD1,TGTGCCAGCAGACCGGGACAGGGTCTCTACGAGCAGTACTTC,CASRPGQGLYEQYF
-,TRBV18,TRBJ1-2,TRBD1,TGTGCCAGCTCACCAACACAGGGGAACTATGGCTACACCTTC,CASSPTQGNYGYTF
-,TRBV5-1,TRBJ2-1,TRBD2,TGCGCCAGCAGCTTGGGAGTGGGACTACCTTACAATGAGCAGTTCTTC,CASSLGVGLPYNEQFF
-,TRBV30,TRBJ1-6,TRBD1,TGTGCCTGTACGGGACAGGCGAGCTCCTATAATTCACCCCTCCACTTT,CACTGQASSYNSPLHF
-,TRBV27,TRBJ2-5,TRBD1,TGTGCCAGCAGTTTCTACAGGGGTCCTCAAGAGACCCAGTACTTC,CASSFYRGPQETQYF
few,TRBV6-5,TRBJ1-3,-,TGTGCCAGCAGTTACACCTACACAGCTGGCACCATATATTTT,CASSYTYTAGTIYF
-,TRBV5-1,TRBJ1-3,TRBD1,TGCGCCAGCAGCCCGGGGACAGAGAGCTCTGGAAACACCATATATTTT,CASSPGTESSGNTIYF
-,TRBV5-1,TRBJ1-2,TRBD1,TGCGCCAGCAGCCTCGGGACAGGGGTAGGCTATGGCTACACCTTC,CASSLGTGVGYGYTF
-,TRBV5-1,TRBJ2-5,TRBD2,TGCGCCTCCGCCGGACTAGCGGGAGGAAGAGAGACCCAGTACTTC,CASAGLAGGRETQYF